The 32 T cell receptor beta chains in this list originate from one sample, sequenced in a study of T cell changes during pregnancy in multiple sclerosis. Repertoires were generated with immunoSEQ multiplex PCR, while TCRdb's copy carries only in-frame clones and drops some. The sample contains about 100,000 clones, around 92% of which appear only once. The source material was peripheral blood, sampled after pregnancy. The receptor set was obtained from a female donor with multiple sclerosis, enrolled in a pregnancy study.

The rearrangement joins TRBV28 to TRBJ2-1; 9 bases match TRBD2. Germline values: CDR1 MDHEN, CDR2 SYDVKM. CDR3 size: 14 residues. The V segment lost 7 bases and the J segment 8 bases; nucleotides outside the gene matches: 9. The CDR3 loop is CASMQAGGRDEQFF. The CDR3 coding sequence is TGTGCCAGCATGCAGGCGGGAGGGAGGGATGAGCAGTTCTTC. The complete variable domain, with remaining parts taken from reference TRBV28 and TRBJ2-1, reads DVKVTQSSRYLVKRTGEKVFLECVQDMDHENMFWYRQDPGLGLRLIYFSYDVKMKEKGDIPEGYSVSREKKERFSLILESASTNQTSMYLCASMQAGGRDEQFFGPGTRLTVL.

The V and J genes are TRBV4-3 and TRBJ1-2; perhaps TRBD1 as D (6 bases). Per the germline V gene, CDR1 is LGHNA and CDR2 is YSLEER. V was shortened by 0 bases and J by 8 bases, with 13 bases between the two germline ends. This CDR3 contains 14 residues. CDR3 nucleotides: TGCGCCAGCAGCCAAGATCGGCGGGGGCGCGGCTACACCTTC. It codes for CASSQDRRGRGYTF.

V gene TRBV2 combines with J gene TRBJ1-1; perhaps TRBD1 as D (6 bases). The CDR3 covers 13 residues. The ends were cut back, 5 bases at V and 4 bases at J, with 11 bases in the middle. Germline V gene data show CDR1 as SNHLY and CDR2 as FYNNEI. CDR3 loop: CASSYRVGTEAFF. The CDR3 DNA reads as TGTGCCAGCAGTTACAGGGTTGGCACTGAAGCTTTCTTT.

The genes are TRBV5-4 and TRBJ1-6; possibly TRBD1 for D (5 bases). Trimming shortened V by 1 base and J by 9 bases, and 14 bases separated the two germline ends. The CDR3 sequence is 15 residues long. Germline CDR1 SGHNT, CDR2 YYREEE (reference sequence). This chain's CDR3 is CASSLRQGGGSPLHF. CDR3 nucleotide sequence: TGTGCCAGCAGCTTGAGGCAGGGAGGAGGTTCACCCCTCCACTTT.

This sequence joins TRBV18 and TRBJ1-1; 7 nucleotides agree with TRBD1. CDR1 is KGHSH, CDR2 LQKENI, per germline. V trimming: 3 bases; J trimming: 1 base; junction bases outside the gene matches: 5. This CDR3 comprises 15 residues. The CDR3 loop reads CASSPGDRPNTEAFF. The CDR3 DNA is TGTGCCAGCTCACCCGGGGACAGACCGAACACTGAAGCTTTCTTT.

The V call is TRBV9, the J call TRBJ1-3; D may be TRBD1 (6 bases). Per germline, CDR1 SGDLS and CDR2 YYNGEE. The CDR3 is 14 amino acids. V lost 4 bases and J lost 4, with 12 bases in between. The CDR3 sequence is CASSPTGMGNTIYF. CDR3 in DNA: TGTGCCAGCAGCCCAACAGGGATGGGAAACACCATATATTTT.

V and J are TRBV18 and TRBJ2-6; D might be TRBD1 (5 bases). The CDR3 length is 16 residues. CDR1 and CDR2 from the germline V gene are KGHSH and LQKENI. V was shortened by 2 bases and J by 0 bases, with 8 bases between the two germline ends. CDR3 residues: CASSPGASSGANVLTF. The CDR3 region has the DNA TGTGCCAGCTCACCAGGGGCAAGCTCTGGGGCCAACGTCCTGACTTTC. The variable domain in full, completed from reference TRBV18 and TRBJ2-6, reads NAGVMQNPRHLVRRRGQEARLRCSPMKGHSHVYWYRQLPEEGLKFMVYLQKENIIDESGMPKERFSAEFPKEGPSILRIQQVVRGDSAAYFCASSPGASSGANVLTFGAGSRLTVL.

J is TRBJ2-3 and V is TRBV28; the match to TRBD2 covers 8 bases. Germline V lookup: CDR1 MDHEN, CDR2 SYDVKM. The V gene end was trimmed by 4 bases and the J gene end by 7 bases; junction bases not matched to a gene: 4. The CDR3 contains 13 residues. For the CDR3, the DNA is TGTGCCAGCAGTTACGGGAGGGCCTATACGCAGTATTTT. Its translation is CASSYGRAYTQYF.

J is TRBJ2-1 and V is TRBV12-2; TRBD2 is the table's D call and was not checked against the DNA. TRBV12-2 is described as a pseudogene. This CDR3 contains 18 residues. As DNA, the CDR3 is TGTGCAAGTCGCTTCATGGGCGGGAGTGGGACGTCCTACAATGAGCAGTTCTTC. It translates to CASRFMGGSGTSYNEQFF.

This chain uses TRBV19 with TRBJ1-1; 10 positions match TRBD1. V gave up 5 bases and J gave up 4 bases; unmatched junction bases: 10. Germline-derived CDR1 and CDR2 are LNHDA and SQIVND (reference sequence). This CDR3 region has 16 residues. CDR3 nucleotides: TGTGCCAGTAGTCCTATCAGGGACAGGGGAGGCACTGAAGCTTTCTTT. Residues: CASSPIRDRGGTEAFF.

The chain joins TRBV11-2 to TRBJ2-3, with 10 bases aligning to TRBD2. After removal of 2 bases from V and 5 bases from J, the junction contained 4 bases not matched to a gene. Germline V gene data show CDR1 as SGHAT and CDR2 as FQNNGV. This CDR3 has 15 amino acids. The CDR3 nucleotides read TGTGCCAGCAGCTTACCACGACTAGCGGGAGATACGCAGTATTTT. It translates to CASSLPRLAGDTQYF.

V is TRBV7-9 and J is TRBJ1-1; TRBD1 might be the D (5 bases). Per germline, CDR1 SEHNR and CDR2 FQNEAQ (reference sequence). The CDR3 runs 13 residues. V was shortened by 4 bases and J by 2 bases, with 8 bases between the two germline ends. The CDR3: CASSWGENTEAFF. CDR3 coding DNA: TGTGCCAGCAGCTGGGGGGAAAACACTGAAGCTTTCTTT.

The chain recombines TRBV4-1 with TRBJ1-1; 9 nucleotides match TRBD1. With V trimmed by 5 bases and J by 7 bases, 8 bases remained unmatched. Germline V gene data show CDR1 as MGHRA and CDR2 as YSYEKL. The CDR3 consists of 14 residues. The CDR3 region is CASSYPGQGNEAFF. The CDR3 nucleotides read TGCGCCAGCAGCTATCCGGGACAGGGTAATGAAGCTTTCTTT.

The rearrangement joins TRBV7-9 to TRBJ2-1; 10 nucleotides agree with TRBD2. Germline V lookup: CDR1 SEHNR, CDR2 FQNEAQ (reference sequence). This CDR3 has 14 amino acids. V lost 4 bases to trimming and J lost 11 bases; unmatched junction nucleotides: 8. CDR3 nucleotides: TGTGCCAGCAGCTCATTAACTAGCGGGGAAAAGCAGTTCTTC. This sequence encodes CASSSLTSGEKQFF.

This chain uses TRBV11-3 with TRBJ1-1; weak D call: TRBD1 (6 bases). Germline values: CDR1 SGHNT, CDR2 YENEEA. The CDR3 covers 12 residues. The V gene lost 6 bases and the J gene lost 2 bases, with 7 bases spanning the gap. The CDR3 DNA is TGTGCCAGCAGACAGGGTAACACTGAAGCTTTCTTT. Its protein product is CASRQGNTEAFF.

The chain couples TRBV6-6 to TRBJ2-7; D is unclear. Germline V CDR1 and CDR2: MNHNY, SVGAGI (reference sequence). The CDR3 runs to 13 residues. Trimming stripped 2 bases from V and 1 base from J, with 6 bases between. CDR3 coding DNA: TGTGCCAGCAGTTACGACATGTCCTACGAGCAGTACTTC. It translates to CASSYDMSYEQYF.

The chain couples TRBV27 to TRBJ2-1, with TRBD2 as a possible D gene (7 bases). CDR1 and CDR2 from the germline V gene are MNHEY and SMNVEV (reference sequence). Trimming cost V 10 bases and J 4 bases, with 17 bases left between them. This CDR3 is 14 amino acids long. CDR3 in amino acids: CATAAAGQYNEQFF. Here the CDR3 DNA reads TGTGCCACCGCAGCAGCGGGACAATACAATGAGCAGTTCTTC.

The chain has TRBV5-4 and TRBJ2-7; TRBD2 matches 9 bases. The CDR3 is 14 amino acids. V lost 0 bases to trimming and J lost 3 bases; unmatched junction nucleotides: 1. Germline loops: CDR1 SGHNT, CDR2 YYREEE (reference sequence). The CDR3 DNA reads TGTGCCAGCAGCTTGGGACTAGCGGACTACGAGCAGTACTTC. It specifies CASSLGLADYEQYF.

The chain combines TRBV5-4 with TRBJ2-2; the match to TRBD1 covers 8 bases. The CDR3 totals 16 residues. V was pared by 3 bases and J by 4 bases, with 8 bases of the junction left unmatched. Germline CDR1 and CDR2: SGHNT and YYREEE (reference sequence). CDR3 bases: TGTGCCAGCAGCTCCCTTGACAGGGGAGGCACCGGGGAGCTGTTTTTT. It translates to CASSSLDRGGTGELFF.

V gene TRBV9 combines with J gene TRBJ2-1; 11 bases are a match to TRBD1. Germline CDR1 is SGDLS and CDR2 is YYNGEE. The J segment lost 7 bases and the V segment lost 4 bases, leaving 7 bases of the junction unmatched. This CDR3 has 15 residues. The CDR3 sequence is CASSPPGQGANEQFF. The CDR3 bases are TGTGCCAGCAGCCCCCCCGGACAGGGGGCGAATGAGCAGTTCTTC.

The genes are TRBV19 and TRBJ2-5; no clear D. V lost 3 bases and J lost 0, with 11 bases in between. This CDR3 is built from 15 residues. Germline V gene data show CDR1 as LNHDA and CDR2 as SQIVND (reference sequence). The CDR3 coding sequence is TGTGCCAGTAGTATTGACTCCAGCTACCAAGAGACCCAGTACTTC. It specifies CASSIDSSYQETQYF. Complete variable domain (other parts from reference TRBV19 and TRBJ2-5): DGGITQSPKYLFRKEGQNVTLSCEQNLNHDAMYWYRQDPGQGLRLIYYSQIVNDFQKGDIAEGYSVSREKKESFPLTVTSAQKNPTAFYLCASSIDSSYQETQYFGPGTRLLVL.

This rearrangement joins TRBV4-1 to TRBJ1-4; D ambiguous. The CDR3 has 18 amino acids. Germline V gives CDR1 MGHRA, CDR2 YSYEKL. Trimming shortened V by 0 bases and J by 0 bases, and 14 bases separated the two germline ends. As DNA, the CDR3 is TGCGCCAGCAGCCAAGAAGGAGGAGGGTCCGCAACTAATGAAAAACTGTTTTTT. It translates to CASSQEGGGSATNEKLFF.

This clone was seen a few times. V and J are TRBV19 and TRBJ1-1; D may be TRBD1 (5 bases). Germline V gene data show CDR1 as LNHDA and CDR2 as SQIVND (reference sequence). The CDR3 loop spans 11 amino acids. Trimming pared 4 bases from V and 10 bases from J, leaving 10 bases between. The CDR3 coding sequence is TGTGCCAGTAGTAGCCGACAGCGAGCTTTCTTT. This translates into CASSSRQRAFF.

The V gene is TRBV7-2, the J gene TRBJ2-2; a possible D gene is TRBD1 (7 bases). The V and J ends lost 1 base and 6 bases respectively, with 12 bases between them. CDR1 and CDR2 (germline): SGHTA, FQGNSA. The CDR3 has 15 amino acids. CDR3 in DNA: TGTGCCAGCAGCTTAGTGGGCAGGGGGGCCGGGGAGCTGTTTTTT. This codes for CASSLVGRGAGELFF.

The chain is built from TRBV9 and TRBJ2-3; D gene ambiguous. Trimming took 0 bases from V and 2 from J, leaving 10 bases between them. Germline V gene lookup returns CDR1 SGDLS and CDR2 YYNGEE. CDR3 length: 15 amino acids. CDR3 sequence reads: CASSVDWSNTDTQYF. The CDR3 DNA follows: TGTGCCAGCAGCGTAGACTGGAGTAACACAGATACGCAGTATTTT. Filled out from reference TRBV9 and TRBJ2-3, the complete variable domain reads DSGVTQTPKHLITATGQRVTLRCSPRSGDLSVYWYQQSLDQGLQFLIQYYNGEERAKGNILERFSAQQFPDLHSELNLSSLELGDSALYFCASSVDWSNTDTQYFGPGTRLTVL.

V and J are TRBV5-4 and TRBJ2-1, with TRBD2 as a possible D gene (6 bases). V shed 0 bases and J shed 4 bases, with 8 bases lying between them. The CDR3 loop spans 14 amino acids. The germline gives CDR1 SGHNT, CDR2 YYREEE (reference sequence). CDR3 in amino acids: CASSLVGGYNEQFF. The CDR3 DNA follows: TGTGCCAGCAGCTTGGTGGGGGGATACAATGAGCAGTTCTTC.

The CDR3 region has the DNA TGTGCCACCAGCGGGACGACGGGACTAGCGGGATATGAGCAGTTCTTC. It yields the protein CATSGTTGLAGYEQFF. This rearrangement joins TRBV15 to TRBJ2-1, with TRBD2 matching over 13 bases. V was pared by 5 bases and J by 8 bases, with 9 bases of the junction left unmatched. Looked up from germline, CDR1 is LNHNV and CDR2 is YYDKDF (reference sequence). The length of the CDR3 is 16 residues.

The chain recombines TRBV5-1 with TRBJ2-1; possibly TRBD2 for D (6 bases). The V gene's germline CDR1 is SGHRS and CDR2 YFSETQ. The CDR3 consists of 19 residues. The V end lost 4 bases, the J end lost 1 base, and 24 bases lay between the germline ends. CDR3 in DNA: TGCGCCAGCAGCCCCCGGGCGGGACCCCCGGTGGGATCCTACAATGAGCAGTTCTTC. This sequence encodes CASSPRAGPPVGSYNEQFF. Complete variable domain (other parts from reference TRBV5-1 and TRBJ2-1): KAGVTQTPRYLIKTRGQQVTLSCSPISGHRSVSWYQQTPGQGLQFLFEYFSETQRNKGNFPGRFSGRQFSNSRSEMNVSTLELGDSALYLCASSPRAGPPVGSYNEQFFGPGTRLTVL.

J is TRBJ2-1 and V is TRBV5-1; possibly TRBD2 for D (6 bases). Germline CDR1 SGHRS, CDR2 YFSETQ. The CDR3 spans 13 residues. V was cut by 7 bases and J by 0 bases, with 8 bases left in between. CDR3 region: CASSGDSYNEQFF. The CDR3 DNA sequence: TGCGCCAGCTCGGGGGACTCCTACAATGAGCAGTTCTTC.

The chain is built from TRBV28 and TRBJ2-6; D ambiguous. Per the germline V gene, CDR1 is MDHEN and CDR2 is SYDVKM. The CDR3 is 15 residues long. V was clipped by 5 bases and J by 0 bases, with 8 bases between them. This CDR3 reads CASSPGSSGANVLTF. The CDR3 DNA reads TGTGCCAGCAGTCCAGGCAGCTCTGGGGCCAACGTCCTGACTTTC. Based on the CDR3 plus reference TRBV28 and TRBJ2-6, the full variable domain is DVKVTQSSRYLVKRTGEKVFLECVQDMDHENMFWYRQDPGLGLRLIYFSYDVKMKEKGDIPEGYSVSREKKERFSLILESASTNQTSMYLCASSPGSSGANVLTFGAGSRLTVL.

The J gene is TRBJ2-7, the V gene TRBV6-1; TRBD1 matches 10 bases. The V gene's germline CDR1 is MNHNS and CDR2 SASEGT. The length of the CDR3 is 14 residues. The trim removed 6 bases at V and 3 bases at J, leaving 5 bases unmatched. CDR3 DNA: TGTGCCAGCAGGATGACAGGGGGCGGCTACGAGCAGTACTTC. Protein product: CASRMTGGGYEQYF.

The V and J genes are TRBV5-4 and TRBJ2-7, with 10 bases lining up with TRBD2. Germline-derived CDR1 and CDR2 are SGHNT and YYREEE (reference sequence). V shed 4 bases and J 2 bases; nucleotides not matched to a gene: 9. The CDR3 runs to 16 residues. CDR3 loop: CASSVGLAGGPYEQYF. The DNA of the CDR3 is TGTGCCAGCAGCGTAGGATTAGCGGGGGGACCCTACGAGCAGTACTTC.